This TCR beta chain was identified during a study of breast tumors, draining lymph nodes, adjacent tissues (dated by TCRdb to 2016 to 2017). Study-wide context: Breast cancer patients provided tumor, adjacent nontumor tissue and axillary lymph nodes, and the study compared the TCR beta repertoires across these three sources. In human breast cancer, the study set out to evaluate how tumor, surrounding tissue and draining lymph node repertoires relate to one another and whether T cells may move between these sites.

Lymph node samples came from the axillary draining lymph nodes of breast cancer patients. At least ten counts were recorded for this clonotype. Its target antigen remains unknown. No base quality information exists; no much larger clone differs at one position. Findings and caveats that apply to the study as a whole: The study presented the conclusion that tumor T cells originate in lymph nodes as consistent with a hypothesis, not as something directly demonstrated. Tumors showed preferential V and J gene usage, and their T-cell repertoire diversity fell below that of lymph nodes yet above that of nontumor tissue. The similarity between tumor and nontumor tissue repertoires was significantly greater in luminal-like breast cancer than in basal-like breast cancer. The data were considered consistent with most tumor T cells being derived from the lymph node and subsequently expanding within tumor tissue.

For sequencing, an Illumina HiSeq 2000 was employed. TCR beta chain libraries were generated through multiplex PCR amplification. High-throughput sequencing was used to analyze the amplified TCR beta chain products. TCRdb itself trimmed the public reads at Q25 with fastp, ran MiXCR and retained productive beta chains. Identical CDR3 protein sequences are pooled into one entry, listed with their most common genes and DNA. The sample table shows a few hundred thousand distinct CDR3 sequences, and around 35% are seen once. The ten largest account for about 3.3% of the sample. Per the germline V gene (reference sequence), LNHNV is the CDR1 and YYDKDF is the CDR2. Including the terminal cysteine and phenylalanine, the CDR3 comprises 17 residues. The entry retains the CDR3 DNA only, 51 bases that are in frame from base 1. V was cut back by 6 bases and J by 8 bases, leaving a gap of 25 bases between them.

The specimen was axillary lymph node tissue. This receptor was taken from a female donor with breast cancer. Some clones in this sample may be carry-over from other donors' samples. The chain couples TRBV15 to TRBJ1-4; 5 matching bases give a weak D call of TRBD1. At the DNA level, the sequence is TGTGCCACCAGTATATCGGTTAACCAGGGAAGAAACGAAAAACTGTTTTTT. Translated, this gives CATSISVNQGRNEKLFF.